Below, one T cell receptor beta chain is given with its context. The data originate from a study of blood T cell repertoires in COVID-19. Study as a whole: Sample material is recorded as cDNA or gDNA derived from T cells, B-cell-depleted T cells, or PBMCs.

Enrolment of Seattle patients took place during active infection, and they were followed longitudinally. Data came from immunoSEQ multiplex PCR; TCRdb stores just in-frame clones and leaves some out. The data show some 180,000 clones, with approximately 83% seen just once and 6% to 7% held by the top ten. Losses at the gene ends were 3 bases for V and 4 bases for J; bases not matched to a gene: 14. Germline V gives CDR1 MDHEN, CDR2 SYDVKM. This CDR3 spans 19 amino acids. The V call is TRBV28, the J call TRBJ2-7, with TRBD2 matching over 14 bases. The receptor was isolated from a woman in her thirties or forties with COVID-19, enrolled during active disease. Sequencing was done on a sample of peripheral blood. CDR3 region: CASSFYDGTSGSWEYEQYF. The CDR3 DNA reads TGTGCCAGCAGTTTCTACGATGGGACTAGCGGGAGTTGGGAGTACGAGCAGTACTTC.